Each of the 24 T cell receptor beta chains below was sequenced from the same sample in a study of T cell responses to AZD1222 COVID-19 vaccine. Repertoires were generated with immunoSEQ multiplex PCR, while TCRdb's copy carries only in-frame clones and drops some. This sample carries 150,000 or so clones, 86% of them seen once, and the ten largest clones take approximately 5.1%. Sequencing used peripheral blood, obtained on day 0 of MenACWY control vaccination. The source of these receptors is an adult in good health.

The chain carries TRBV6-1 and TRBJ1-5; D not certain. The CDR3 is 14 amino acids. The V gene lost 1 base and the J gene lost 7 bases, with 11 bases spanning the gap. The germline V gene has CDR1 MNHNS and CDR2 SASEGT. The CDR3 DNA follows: TGTGCCAGCAGTGAAGGACGGGGAGGGCAGCCCCAGCATTTT. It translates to CASSEGRGGQPQHF.

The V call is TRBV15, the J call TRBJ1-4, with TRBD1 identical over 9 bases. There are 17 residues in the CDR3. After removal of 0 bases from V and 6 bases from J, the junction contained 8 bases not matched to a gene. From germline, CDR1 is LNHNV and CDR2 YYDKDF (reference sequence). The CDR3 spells CATSRDRPRDRDEKLFF. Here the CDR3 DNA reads TGTGCCACCAGCAGAGATCGCCCCCGGGACAGGGATGAAAAACTGTTTTTT.

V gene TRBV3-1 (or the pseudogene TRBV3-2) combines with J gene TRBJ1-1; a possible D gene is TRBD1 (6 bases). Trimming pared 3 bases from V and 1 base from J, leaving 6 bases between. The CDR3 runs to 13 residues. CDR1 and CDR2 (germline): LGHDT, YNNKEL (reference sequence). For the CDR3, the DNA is TGTGCCAGCAGCCAGGGGGCGAACACTGAAGCTTTCTTT. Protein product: CASSQGANTEAFF.

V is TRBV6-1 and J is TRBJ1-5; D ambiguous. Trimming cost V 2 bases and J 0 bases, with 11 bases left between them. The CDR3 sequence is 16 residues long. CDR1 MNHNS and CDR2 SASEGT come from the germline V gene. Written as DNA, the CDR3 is TGTGCCAGCAGTGAAAAGGGCGCCTTTAGCAATCAGCCCCAGCATTTT. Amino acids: CASSEKGAFSNQPQHF.

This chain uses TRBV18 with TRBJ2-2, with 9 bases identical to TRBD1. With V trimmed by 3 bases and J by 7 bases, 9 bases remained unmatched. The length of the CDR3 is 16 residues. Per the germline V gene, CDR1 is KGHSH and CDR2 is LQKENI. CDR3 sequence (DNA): TGTGCCAGCTCACCTTCGGGACAGGGTAGAGTCGGGGAGCTGTTTTTT. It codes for CASSPSGQGRVGELFF.

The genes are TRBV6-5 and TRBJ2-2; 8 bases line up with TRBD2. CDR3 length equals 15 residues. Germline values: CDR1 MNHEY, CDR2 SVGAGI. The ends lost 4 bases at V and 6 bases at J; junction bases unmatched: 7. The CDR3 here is CASSSSGTRSGELFF. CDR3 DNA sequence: TGTGCCAGCAGTTCGTCCGGGACTAGGTCCGGGGAGCTGTTTTTT.

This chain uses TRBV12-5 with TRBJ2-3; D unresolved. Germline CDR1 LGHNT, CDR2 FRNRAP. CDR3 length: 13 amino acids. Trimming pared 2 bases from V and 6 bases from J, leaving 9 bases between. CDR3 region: CASGLLLWDTQYF. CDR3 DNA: TGTGCTAGTGGTTTGCTCCTCTGGGATACGCAGTATTTT.

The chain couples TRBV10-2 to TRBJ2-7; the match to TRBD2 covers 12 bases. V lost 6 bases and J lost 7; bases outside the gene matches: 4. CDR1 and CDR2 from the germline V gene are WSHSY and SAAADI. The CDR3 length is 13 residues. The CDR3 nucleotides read TGCGCCAGCAGCCTAGCGGGGGGGCCGGAGCAGTACGTC. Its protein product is CASSLAGGPEQYV.

The CDR3 DNA follows: TGTGCCAGCTCACGAAACAGCGGGGCGAACACCGGGGAGCTGTTTTTT. As protein: CASSRNSGANTGELFF. The V call is TRBV18, the J call TRBJ2-2, with 7 bases lining up with TRBD2. The CDR3 has 16 amino acids. Germline values: CDR1 KGHSH, CDR2 LQKENI. J lost 0 bases, V lost 4 bases, and 5 bases had no gene match. Full variable domain (rest looked up from reference TRBV18 and TRBJ2-2): NAGVMQNPRHLVRRRGQEARLRCSPMKGHSHVYWYRQLPEEGLKFMVYLQKENIIDESGMPKERFSAEFPKEGPSILRIQQVVRGDSAAYFCASSRNSGANTGELFFGEGSRLTVL.

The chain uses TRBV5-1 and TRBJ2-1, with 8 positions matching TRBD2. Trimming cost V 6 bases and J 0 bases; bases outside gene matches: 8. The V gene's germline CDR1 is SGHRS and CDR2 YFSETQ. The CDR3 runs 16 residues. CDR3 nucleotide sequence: TGCGCCAGCACTAAAACGAGCGGGAGCTCCTACAATGAGCAGTTCTTC. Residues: CASTKTSGSSYNEQFF.

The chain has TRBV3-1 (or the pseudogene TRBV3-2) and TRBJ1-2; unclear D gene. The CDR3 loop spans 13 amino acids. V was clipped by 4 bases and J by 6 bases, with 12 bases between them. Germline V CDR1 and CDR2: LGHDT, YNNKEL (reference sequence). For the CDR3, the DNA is TGTGCCAGCAGCCGGCTACACGAGGATGGCTACACCTTC. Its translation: CASSRLHEDGYTF.

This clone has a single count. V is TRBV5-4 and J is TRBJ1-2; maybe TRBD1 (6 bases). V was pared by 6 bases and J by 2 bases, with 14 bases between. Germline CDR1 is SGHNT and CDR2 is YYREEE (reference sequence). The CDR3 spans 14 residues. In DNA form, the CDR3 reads TGTGCCAGCACCTGGGAAGGGGGGAACTATGGCTACACCTTC. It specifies CASTWEGGNYGYTF.

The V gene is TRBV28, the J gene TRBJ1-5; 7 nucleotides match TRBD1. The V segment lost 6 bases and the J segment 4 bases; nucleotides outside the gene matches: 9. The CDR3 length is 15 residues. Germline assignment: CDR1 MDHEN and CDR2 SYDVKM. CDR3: CASRWGDRDNQPQHF. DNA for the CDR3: TGTGCCAGCAGGTGGGGCGACAGGGATAATCAGCCCCAGCATTTT.

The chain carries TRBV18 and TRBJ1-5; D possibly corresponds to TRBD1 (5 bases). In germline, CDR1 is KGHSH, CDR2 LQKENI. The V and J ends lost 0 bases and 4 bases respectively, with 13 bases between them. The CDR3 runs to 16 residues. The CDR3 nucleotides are TGTGCCAGCTCACCACCGGGCCAGGGAAGGAATCAGCCCCAGCATTTT. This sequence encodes CASSPPGQGRNQPQHF.

In nucleotides, the CDR3 is TGCGCCAGCAGCTTATCAGTGGATACGCAGTATTTT. It is translated as CASSLSVDTQYF. The chain couples TRBV5-1 to TRBJ2-3; D is unclear. This CDR3 contains 12 residues. The germline V and J ends were trimmed by 2 bases and 6 bases, with 7 bases remaining between them. Germline V gene data show CDR1 as SGHRS and CDR2 as YFSETQ.

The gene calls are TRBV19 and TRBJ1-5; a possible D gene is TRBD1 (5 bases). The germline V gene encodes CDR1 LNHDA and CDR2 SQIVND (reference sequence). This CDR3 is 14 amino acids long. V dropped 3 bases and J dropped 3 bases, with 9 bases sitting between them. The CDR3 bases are TGTGCCAGTAGTATTGGGGGGAACAATCAGCCCCAGCATTTT. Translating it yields CASSIGGNNQPQHF.

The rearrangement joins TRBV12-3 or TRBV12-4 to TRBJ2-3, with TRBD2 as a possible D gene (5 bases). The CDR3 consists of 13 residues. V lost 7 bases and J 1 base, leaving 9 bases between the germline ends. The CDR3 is CASTRGRTDTQYF. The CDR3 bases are TGTGCCAGCACCCGGGGTCGCACAGATACGCAGTATTTT.

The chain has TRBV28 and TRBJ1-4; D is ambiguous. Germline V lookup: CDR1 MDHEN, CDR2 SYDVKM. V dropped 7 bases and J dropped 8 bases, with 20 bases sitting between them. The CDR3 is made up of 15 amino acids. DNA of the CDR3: TGTGCCAGCATTACGTCCGGGCCCTGGCGAGAAAAACTGTTTTTT. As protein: CASITSGPWREKLFF.

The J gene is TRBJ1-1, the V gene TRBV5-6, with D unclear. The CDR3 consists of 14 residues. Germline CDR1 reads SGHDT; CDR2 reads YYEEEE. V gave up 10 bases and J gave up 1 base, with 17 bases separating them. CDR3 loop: CAPRDRKQNTEAFF. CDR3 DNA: TGTGCCCCAAGGGATCGGAAACAGAACACTGAAGCTTTCTTT.

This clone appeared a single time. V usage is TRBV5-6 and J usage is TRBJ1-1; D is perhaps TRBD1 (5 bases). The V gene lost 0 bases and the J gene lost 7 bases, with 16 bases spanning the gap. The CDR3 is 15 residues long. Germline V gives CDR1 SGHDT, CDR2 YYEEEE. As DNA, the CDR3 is TGTGCCAGCAGCTTGGGCAGGGCGCCATATGGTGAAGCTTTCTTT. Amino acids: CASSLGRAPYGEAFF.

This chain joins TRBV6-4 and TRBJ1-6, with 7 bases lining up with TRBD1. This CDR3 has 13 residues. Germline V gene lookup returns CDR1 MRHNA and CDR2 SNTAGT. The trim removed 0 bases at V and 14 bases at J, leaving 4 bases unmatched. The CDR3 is CASSDSTGMTLHF. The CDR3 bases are TGTGCCAGCAGTGACTCGACAGGGATGACCCTCCACTTT.

The CDR3 coding sequence is TGCACCAGCAGCCACCTCCCTGAGCGGGGGTGTTACTACGAGCAGTACGTC. It translates to CTSSHLPERGCYYEQYV. This chain links TRBV1 with TRBJ2-7; the D call of TRBD2 is as the table states it, not checked on the DNA. TRBV1 is annotated as a pseudogene. This CDR3 contains 17 residues.

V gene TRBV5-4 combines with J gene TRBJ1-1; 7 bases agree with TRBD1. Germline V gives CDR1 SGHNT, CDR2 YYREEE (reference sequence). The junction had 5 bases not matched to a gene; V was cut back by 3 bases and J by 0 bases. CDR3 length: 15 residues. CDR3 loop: CASSSPTGMNTEAFF. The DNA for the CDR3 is TGTGCCAGCAGCTCCCCGACAGGGATGAACACTGAAGCTTTCTTT.

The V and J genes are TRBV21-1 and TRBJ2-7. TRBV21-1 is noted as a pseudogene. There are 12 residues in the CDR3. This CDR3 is CASSKGIREQYV. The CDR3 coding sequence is TGTGCCAGCAGCAAAGGGATTCGGGAGCAGTACGTC.